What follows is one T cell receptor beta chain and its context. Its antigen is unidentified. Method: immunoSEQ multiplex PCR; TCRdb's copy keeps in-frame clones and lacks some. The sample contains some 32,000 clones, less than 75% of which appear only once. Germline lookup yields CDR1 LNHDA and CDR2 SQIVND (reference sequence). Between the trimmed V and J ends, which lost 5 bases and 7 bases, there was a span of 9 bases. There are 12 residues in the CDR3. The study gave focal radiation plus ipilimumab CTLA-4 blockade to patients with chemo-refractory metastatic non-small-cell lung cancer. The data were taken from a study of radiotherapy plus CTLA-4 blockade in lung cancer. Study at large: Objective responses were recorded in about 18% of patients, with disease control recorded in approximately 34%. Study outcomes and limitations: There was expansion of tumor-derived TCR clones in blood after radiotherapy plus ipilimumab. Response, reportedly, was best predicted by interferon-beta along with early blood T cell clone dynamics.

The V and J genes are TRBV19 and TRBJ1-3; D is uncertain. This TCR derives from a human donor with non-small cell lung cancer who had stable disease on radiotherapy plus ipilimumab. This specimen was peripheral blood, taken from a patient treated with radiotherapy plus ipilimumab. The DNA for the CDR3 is TGTGCCAGTAGTCGATCCCCGAACACCATATATTTT. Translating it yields CASSRSPNTIYF.